This T cell receptor (beta chain) was profiled in a study of spatial heterogeneity in lung cancer. In the study overall: Consistently, beta-chain sequences turned up in larger numbers than alpha-chain sequences did. More than eight raw reads, on average, carried each unique TCR and UMI combination.

Regarding the study as a whole: Relative to follow-up, resection was when ubiquitous expanded tumor TCRs appeared more in blood.

Remarks on this clonotype: Its target is not known.

CDR3 size: 14 residues. From germline, CDR1 is SGHAT and CDR2 FQNNGV. V lost 3 bases, J lost 4 bases, and 12 bases lay in between. Specified time point: sample taken at primary tumor resection. From tumor, nontumor lung or frozen PBMC, whole RNA was taken unsorted for sequencing. Each CDR3 protein gets one entry after TCRdb re-called the 5' RACE reads with MiXCR. The sample yields about 45,000 distinct CDR3 sequences, 12% seen once. The TCR originated in a female donor with early-stage non-small cell lung cancer. This specimen consisted of PBMCs, obtained at surgery. The chain has TRBV11-2 and TRBJ2-5, with D possibly being TRBD2 (5 bases). CDR3 in amino acids: CASSLGSVGETQYF. The CDR3 bases are TGTGCCAGCAGCTTGGGTAGCGTTGGAGAGACCCAGTACTTC. The whole variable domain, filled in from reference TRBV11-2 and TRBJ2-5, reads EAGVAQSPRYKIIEKRQSVAFWCNPISGHATLYWYQQILGQGPKLLIQFQNNGVVDDSQLPKDRFSAERLKGVDSTLKIQPAKLEDSAVYLCASSLGSVGETQYFGPGTRLLVL.